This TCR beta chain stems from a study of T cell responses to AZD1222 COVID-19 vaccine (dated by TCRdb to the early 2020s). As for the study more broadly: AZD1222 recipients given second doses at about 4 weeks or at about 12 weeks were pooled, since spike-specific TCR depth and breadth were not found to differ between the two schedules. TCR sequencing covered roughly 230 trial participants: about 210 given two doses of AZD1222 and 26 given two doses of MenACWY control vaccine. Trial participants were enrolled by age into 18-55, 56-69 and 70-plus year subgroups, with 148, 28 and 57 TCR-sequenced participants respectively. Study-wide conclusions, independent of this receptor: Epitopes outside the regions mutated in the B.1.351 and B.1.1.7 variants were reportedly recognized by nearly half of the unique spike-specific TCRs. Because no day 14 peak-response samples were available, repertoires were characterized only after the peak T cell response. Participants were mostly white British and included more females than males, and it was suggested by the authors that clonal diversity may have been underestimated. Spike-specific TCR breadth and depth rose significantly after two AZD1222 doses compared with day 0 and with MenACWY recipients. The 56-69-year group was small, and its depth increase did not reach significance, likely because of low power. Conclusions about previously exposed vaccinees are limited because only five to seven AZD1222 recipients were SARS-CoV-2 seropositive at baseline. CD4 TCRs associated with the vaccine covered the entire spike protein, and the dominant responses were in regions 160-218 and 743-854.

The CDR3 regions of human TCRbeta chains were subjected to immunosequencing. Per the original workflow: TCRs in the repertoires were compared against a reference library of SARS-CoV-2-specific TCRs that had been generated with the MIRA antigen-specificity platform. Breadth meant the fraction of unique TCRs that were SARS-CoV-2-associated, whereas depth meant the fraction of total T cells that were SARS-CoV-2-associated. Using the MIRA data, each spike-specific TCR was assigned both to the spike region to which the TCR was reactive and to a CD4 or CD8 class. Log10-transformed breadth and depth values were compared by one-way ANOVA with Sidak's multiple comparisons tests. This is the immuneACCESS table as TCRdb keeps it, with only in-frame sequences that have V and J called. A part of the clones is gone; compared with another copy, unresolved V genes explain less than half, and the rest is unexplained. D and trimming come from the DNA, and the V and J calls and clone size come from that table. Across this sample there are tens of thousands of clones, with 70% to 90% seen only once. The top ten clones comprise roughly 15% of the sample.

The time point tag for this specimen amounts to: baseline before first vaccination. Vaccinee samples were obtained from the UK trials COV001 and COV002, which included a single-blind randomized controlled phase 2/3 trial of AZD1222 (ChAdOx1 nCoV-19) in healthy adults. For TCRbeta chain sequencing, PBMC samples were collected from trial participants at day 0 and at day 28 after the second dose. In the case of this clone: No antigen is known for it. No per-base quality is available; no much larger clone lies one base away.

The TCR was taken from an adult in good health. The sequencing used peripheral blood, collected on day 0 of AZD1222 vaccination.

Here is the DNA: TGTGCCAGCAGTTTAAACGGGGCAGGGGTTTCAGAGACCCAGTACTTC. This encodes CASSLNGAGVSETQYF. The receptor chain draws on TRBV27 and TRBJ2-5, with TRBD1 as a weak D call on 6 bases. V and J are truncated by 2 bases and 4 bases respectively, leaving an intervening sequence of 17 bases. The germline V gene (reference sequence) gives CDR1 as MNHEY and CDR2 as SMNVEV. The CDR3 runs 16 residues from the cysteine to the phenylalanine. Of all the DNA, just the CDR3 is kept, 48 bases in frame from base 1.